This T cell receptor (beta chain) was profiled in a study of regulatory and conventional T cells in RAG deficiency. Whole-study results and caveats: Shannon entropy fell and Simpson indices rose in RAG-deficient patients. Omenn patients showed >85% Treg-Tconv overlap and shorter CDR3 lengths. These Omenn syndrome Treg sorts may hold peripherally activated cells instead.

The sorted conventional CD4+ T cells were CD25-low and CD127-high, with genomic DNA sequenced. The CDR3 spans 15 residues. The V gene's germline CDR1 is SGHRS and CDR2 YFSETQ. V was pared by 0 bases and J by 5 bases, with 14 bases between. The table came from immunoSEQ multiplex PCR; TCRdb's copy has only in-frame clones and leaves some out. The sample shows roughly 45,000 clones, 80% to 90% of them seen only once. This clone occurred once. Its antigen is currently unknown. These same records also appear under a second study, on regulatory T cells. That source notes: The PCR used 52 TRBV and 13 TRBJ primers.

The chain carries TRBV5-1 and TRBJ1-2; D is ambiguous. The sequence was collected from a human donor in good health. Sequenced input: CD4+ effector T cells sorted from blood. As DNA, the CDR3 is TGCGCCAGCAGCTTGGGGGCAGCCCAGATATATGGCTACACCTTC. This gives the protein CASSLGAAQIYGYTF.